The entry below describes one T cell receptor (beta chain). The CDR3 covers 14 residues. Germline V lookup: CDR1 SGHNT, CDR2 YYREEE (reference sequence). The J segment lost 4 bases and the V segment lost 5 bases, leaving 5 bases of the junction unmatched. TCRdb ran MiXCR on the 5' RACE reads and lists one entry per CDR3 protein. This table holds about 41,000 distinct CDR3 sequences, roughly 27% found once. The material sequenced was memory CD4+ T cells sorted from a lymph node. Noted subset: memory CD4+ T cells, CD4+CD45RO+CD25-. The chain couples TRBV5-4 to TRBJ1-2, with TRBD1 matching over 10 bases. The receptor was derived from a female donor with breast cancer. Here the CDR3 DNA reads TGTGCCAGCAGGCGGACAGGGGGGAGCTATGGCTACACCTTC. This gives the protein CASRRTGGSYGYTF.